This T cell receptor (beta chain) stems from a study of cytomegalovirus exposure and HLA in healthy donors. Of note for this clone: Its specificity is not known.

The CDR3 spans 16 residues. Germline trimming cut 0 bases from V and 1 base from J; bases unmatched to any gene: 5. Looked up from germline, CDR1 is SGHNT and CDR2 is YYREEE (reference sequence). Study-level points and caveats: Cytomegalovirus-associated status was assigned to roughly 160 TCR beta chains.

The PCR had 60 Vbeta and 13 Jbeta primers. The assay was immunoSEQ multiplex PCR, and TCRdb's table has in-frame clones only and misses some. The table lists around 200,000 clones, approximately 85% of them singletons. Sequencing was performed on PBMCs. The TCR sequence derives from a woman in her 50s in good health and CMV-seronegative. The rearrangement uses TRBV5-4 and TRBJ2-7, with TRBD1 matching 9 bases. CDR3 coding DNA: TGTGCCAGCAGCTTGGTTTTCGGACAGGGGTCCTACGAGCAGTACTTC. It is translated as CASSLVFGQGSYEQYF.